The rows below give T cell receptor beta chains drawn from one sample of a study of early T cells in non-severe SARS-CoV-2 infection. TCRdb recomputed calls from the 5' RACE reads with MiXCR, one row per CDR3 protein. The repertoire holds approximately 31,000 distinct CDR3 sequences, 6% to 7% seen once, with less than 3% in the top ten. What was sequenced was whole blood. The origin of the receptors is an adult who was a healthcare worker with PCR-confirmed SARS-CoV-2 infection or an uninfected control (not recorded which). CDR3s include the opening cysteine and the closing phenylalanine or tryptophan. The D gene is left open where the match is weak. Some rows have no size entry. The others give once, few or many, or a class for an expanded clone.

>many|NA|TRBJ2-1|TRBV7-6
TGTGCCAGCAGCTTATTAATCTCAGGGAAGTACAATGAGCAGTTCTTC
CASSLLISGKYNEQFF
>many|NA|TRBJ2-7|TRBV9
TGTGCCAGCTCCCCCCTGGCCCGGGAGAGCGAGCAGTACTTC
CASSPLARESEQYF
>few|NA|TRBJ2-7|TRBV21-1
TGTGCCAGCAGCAAAGAAAGGGTAACCCCGGGGGAGCAGTACTTC
CASSKERVTPGEQYF
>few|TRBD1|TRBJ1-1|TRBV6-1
TGTGCCAGCAGTGAAGGTTTGAGGGACAGGGGGACCCGTTACACTGAAGCTTTCTTT
CASSEGLRDRGTRYTEAFF
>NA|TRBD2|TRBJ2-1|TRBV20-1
TGCAGTGCCCAACCCCGGAGTCTAGCGGGCTACAATGAGCAGTTCTTC
CSAQPRSLAGYNEQFF
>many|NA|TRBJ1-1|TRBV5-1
TGCGCCAGCAGCTTTACGGGACAACCTTTGAACACTGAAGCTTTCTTT
CASSFTGQPLNTEAFF
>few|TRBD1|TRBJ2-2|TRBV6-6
TGTGCCAGCAGTTACTCGGCCGGGACAGGAAACACCGGGGAGCTGTTTTTT
CASSYSAGTGNTGELFF
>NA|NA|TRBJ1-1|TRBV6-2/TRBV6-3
TGTGCCAGCAGTTACATCATGAACACTGAAGCTTTCTTT
CASSYIMNTEAFF
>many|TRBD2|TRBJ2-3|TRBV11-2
TGTGCCAGCAGCTTGGCGCTAGCGGGGGGATCGGATACGCAGTATTTT
CASSLALAGGSDTQYF
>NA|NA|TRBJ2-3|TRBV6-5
TGTGCCAGCAGGCCCCACCGACTAGATGAGGAAGATACGCAGTATTTT
CASRPHRLDEEDTQYF
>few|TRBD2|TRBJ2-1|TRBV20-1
TGCAGTGCTAGTGCGGCCCCCGGGACTAGCGGCCCCTACAATGAGCAGTTCTTC
CSASAAPGTSGPYNEQFF
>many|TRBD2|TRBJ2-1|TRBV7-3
TGTGCCAGCAGCCCCTCCGGACTAGCGGGAGTTGAGCAGTTCTTC
CASSPSGLAGVEQFF
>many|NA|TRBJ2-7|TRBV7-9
TGTGCCAGCAGCTTAGAGAGTCGAAGCGAGCAGTACTTC
CASSLESRSEQYF
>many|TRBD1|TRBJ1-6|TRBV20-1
TGCAGTGCGCCAGGACAGGGGGCTTGGAATTCACCCCTCCACTTT
CSAPGQGAWNSPLHF
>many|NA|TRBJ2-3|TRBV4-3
TGCGCCAGCAGCCAAGATCGTGAGTTAATGCAGTATTTT
CASSQDRELMQYF
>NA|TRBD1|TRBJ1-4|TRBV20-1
TGCAGTGCCCTAGACAGGGGGCTAGAAAAACTGTTTTTT
CSALDRGLEKLFF
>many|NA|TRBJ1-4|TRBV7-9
TGTGCCAGCAGCTTAGAGGCATCCCGCTACTCTAATGAAAAACTGTTTTTT
CASSLEASRYSNEKLFF
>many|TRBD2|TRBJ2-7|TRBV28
TGTGCCAGCAGTTTTCGGGAGGGGGTGAGGGAAGAGTACTTC
CASSFREGVREEYF
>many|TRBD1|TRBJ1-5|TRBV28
TGTGCCAGCAGTGCCGGGACAGGCCTTCAGCCCCAGCATTTT
CASSAGTGLQPQHF
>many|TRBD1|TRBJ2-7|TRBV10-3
TGTGCCATCAGTGAGTCGAAGACAGGGACCTACGAGCAGTACTTC
CAISESKTGTYEQYF
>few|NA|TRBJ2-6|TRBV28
TGTGCCAGCAGTTTAAGGGTCTCTGGGGCCAACGTCCTGACTTTC
CASSLRVSGANVLTF